This paragraph covers one T cell receptor beta chain sequence. The table lists this clone with a count of one. What antigen it recognizes has not been identified. Base qualities are missing; no much larger clone stands one base away. This sample was included in a study of chemoradiotherapy in HPV16-positive cancers (dated by TCRdb to between 2021 and 2024). With respect to the entire study: Candidate HPV-specific T-cell clones and common TCR motifs were defined by functional T-cell assays performed on cells from a couple of HPV16-positive patients. The study asked whether T-cell immunity against the HPV oncoproteins E6 and E7 changes during chemoradiotherapy and whether it affects survival. The candidate HPV-specific TCRs and motifs were subsequently tracked in TCR repertoires obtained from approximately 86 patients with HPV-related cancers. General findings and caveats noted by the study authors: Expansion of candidate HPV-specific clones and E7-related TCR motifs was observed in the tumor microenvironment during treatment, whereas no such expansion was observed for non-HPV-specific T cells. In HPV16-positive patients, expansion of HPV-responsive T cells during chemoradiotherapy was associated with improved recurrence-free survival. Only a couple of HPV16-positive patients were used to derive the functional definition of HPV-specific T cells, and the survival association was reported for HPV16-positive patients.

The library was produced with the immunoSEQ multiplex PCR assay. TCRdb obtained this table from immuneACCESS and retained in-frame rearrangements with V and J assigned. These tables miss some clones; where compared with another copy, unresolved V genes account for less than half of the shortfall, and the remainder is unexplained. The sample table contains about 24,000 clones; only one count was recorded for 80% to 95% of them. The top ten clonotypes cover around a sixth of the sample. Repertoires were sampled repeatedly over the course of chemoradiotherapy so that clonal expansion in the tumor microenvironment could be followed. Reading the germline V gene gives CDR1 ENHRY and CDR2 SYGVKD. Reading from cysteine to phenylalanine, the CDR3 counts 13 amino acids. Here the CDR3 DNA is all that survives: 39 bases in frame from base 1. Trimming accounts for 10 bases at V and 2 bases at J, while the number of junction bases matched to no gene is 6.

The sequence derives from a human donor with HPV-associated anogenital cancer. The source was blood, collected from a patient who underwent chemoradiotherapy. The rearrangement joined TRBV10-3 to TRBJ2-7; the central 9 bases match TRBD1. In nucleotides, the sequence is TGTGCCACAGAGGGGACAGGGCCCTACGAGCAGTACTTC. Its product reads: CATEGTGPYEQYF.